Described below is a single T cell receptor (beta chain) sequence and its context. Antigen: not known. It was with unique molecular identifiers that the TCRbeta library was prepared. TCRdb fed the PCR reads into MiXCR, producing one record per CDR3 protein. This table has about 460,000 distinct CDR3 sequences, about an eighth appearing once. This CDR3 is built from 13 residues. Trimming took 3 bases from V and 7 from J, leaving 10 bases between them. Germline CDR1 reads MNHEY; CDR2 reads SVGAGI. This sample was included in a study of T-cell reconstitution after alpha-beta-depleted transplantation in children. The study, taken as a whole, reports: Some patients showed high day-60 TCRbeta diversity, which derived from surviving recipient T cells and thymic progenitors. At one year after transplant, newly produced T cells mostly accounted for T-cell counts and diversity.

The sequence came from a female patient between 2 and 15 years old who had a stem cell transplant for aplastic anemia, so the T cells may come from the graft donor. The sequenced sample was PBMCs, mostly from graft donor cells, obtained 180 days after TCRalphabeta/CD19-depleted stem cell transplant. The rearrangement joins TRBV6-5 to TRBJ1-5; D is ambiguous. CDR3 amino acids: CASSYDPGQPQHF. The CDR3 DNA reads TGTGCCAGCAGTTATGACCCCGGGCAGCCCCAGCATTTT.